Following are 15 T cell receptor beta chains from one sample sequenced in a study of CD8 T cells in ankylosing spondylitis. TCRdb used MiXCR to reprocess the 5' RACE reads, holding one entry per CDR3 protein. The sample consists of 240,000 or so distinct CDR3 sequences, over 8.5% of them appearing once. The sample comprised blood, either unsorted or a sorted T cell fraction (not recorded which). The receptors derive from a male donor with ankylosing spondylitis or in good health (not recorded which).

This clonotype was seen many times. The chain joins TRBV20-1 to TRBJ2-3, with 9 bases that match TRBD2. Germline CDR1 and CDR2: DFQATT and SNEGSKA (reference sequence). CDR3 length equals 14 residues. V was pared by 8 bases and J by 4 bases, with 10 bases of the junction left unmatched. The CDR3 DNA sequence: TGCAGTCTGGGTGCTAGCGGGAAGGCAGATACGCAGTATTTT. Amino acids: CSLGASGKADTQYF.

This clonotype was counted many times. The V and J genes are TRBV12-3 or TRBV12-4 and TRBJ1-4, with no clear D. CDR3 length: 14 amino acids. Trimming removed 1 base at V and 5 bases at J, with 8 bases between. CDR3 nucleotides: TGTGCCAGCAGTTTAGGGCGCAGGAATGAAAAACTGTTTTTT. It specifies CASSLGRRNEKLFF.

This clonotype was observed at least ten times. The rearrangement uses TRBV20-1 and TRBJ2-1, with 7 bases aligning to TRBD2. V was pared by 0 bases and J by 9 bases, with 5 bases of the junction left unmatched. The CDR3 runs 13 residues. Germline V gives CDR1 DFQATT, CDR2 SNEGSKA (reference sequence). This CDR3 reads CSARDLLATEQFF. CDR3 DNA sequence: TGCAGTGCTAGAGACCTACTAGCGACTGAGCAGTTCTTC.

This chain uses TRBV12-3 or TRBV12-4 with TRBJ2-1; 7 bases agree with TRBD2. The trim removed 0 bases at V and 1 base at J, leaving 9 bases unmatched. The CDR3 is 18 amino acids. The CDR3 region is CASSLAGSRERSYNEQFF. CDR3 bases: TGTGCCAGCAGTTTAGCAGGCTCGCGGGAGCGGTCCTACAATGAGCAGTTCTTC.

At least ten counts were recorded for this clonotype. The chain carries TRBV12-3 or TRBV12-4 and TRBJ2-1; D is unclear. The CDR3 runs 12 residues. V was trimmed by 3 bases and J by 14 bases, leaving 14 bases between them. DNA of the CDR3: TGTGCCAGCAGTTTGCCGGGCCGTCATAAGTTCTTC. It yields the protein CASSLPGRHKFF.

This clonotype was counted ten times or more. This CDR3 reads CAISKGQNIQYF. The CDR3 DNA reads as TGTGCCATCAGTAAGGGGCAAAACATTCAGTACTTC. The rearrangement joins TRBV10-3 to TRBJ2-4, with D possibly TRBD1 on 5 matching bases. The length of the CDR3 is 12 residues. Per the germline V gene, CDR1 is ENHRY and CDR2 is SYGVKD. V was cut by 5 bases and J by 5 bases, with 7 bases left in between.

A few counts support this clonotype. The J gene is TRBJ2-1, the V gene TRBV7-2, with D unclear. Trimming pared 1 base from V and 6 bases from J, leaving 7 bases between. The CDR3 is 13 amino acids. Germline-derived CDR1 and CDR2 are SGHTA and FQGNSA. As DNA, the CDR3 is TGTGCCAGCAGCTTAGTCAAAGGCAATGAGCAGTTCTTC. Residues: CASSLVKGNEQFF.

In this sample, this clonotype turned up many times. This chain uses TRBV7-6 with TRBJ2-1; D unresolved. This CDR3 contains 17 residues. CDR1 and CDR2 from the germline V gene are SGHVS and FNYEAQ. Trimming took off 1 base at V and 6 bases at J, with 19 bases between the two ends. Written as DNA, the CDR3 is TGTGCCAGCAGCTTAGGCGGTGGGCCAAACGGGCCCAATGAGCAGTTCTTC. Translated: CASSLGGGPNGPNEQFF.

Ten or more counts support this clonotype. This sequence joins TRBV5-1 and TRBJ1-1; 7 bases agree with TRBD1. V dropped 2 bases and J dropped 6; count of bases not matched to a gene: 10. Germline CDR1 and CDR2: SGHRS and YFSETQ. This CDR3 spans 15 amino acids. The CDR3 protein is CASSLQGTRRSEAFF. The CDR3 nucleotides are TGCGCCAGCAGCTTACAGGGGACGCGGAGGTCTGAAGCTTTCTTT.

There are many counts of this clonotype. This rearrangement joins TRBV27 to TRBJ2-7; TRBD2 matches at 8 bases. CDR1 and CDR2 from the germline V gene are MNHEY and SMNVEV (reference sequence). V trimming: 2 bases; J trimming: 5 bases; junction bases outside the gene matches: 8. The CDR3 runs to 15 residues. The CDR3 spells CASSLEAGVVNEQYF. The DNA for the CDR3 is TGTGCCAGCAGTTTAGAAGCGGGAGTGGTGAACGAGCAGTACTTC.

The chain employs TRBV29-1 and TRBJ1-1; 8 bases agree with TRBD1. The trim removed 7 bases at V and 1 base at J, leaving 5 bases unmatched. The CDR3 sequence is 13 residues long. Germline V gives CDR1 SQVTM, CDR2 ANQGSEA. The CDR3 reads CSGKQGGNTEAFF. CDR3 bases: TGCAGCGGAAAACAGGGGGGGAACACTGAAGCTTTCTTT.

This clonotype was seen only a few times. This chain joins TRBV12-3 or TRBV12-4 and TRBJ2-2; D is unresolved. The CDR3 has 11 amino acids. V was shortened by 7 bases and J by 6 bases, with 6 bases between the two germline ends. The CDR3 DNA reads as TGTGCCAGCACTCCCTCCGGGGAGCTGTTTTTT. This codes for CASTPSGELFF.

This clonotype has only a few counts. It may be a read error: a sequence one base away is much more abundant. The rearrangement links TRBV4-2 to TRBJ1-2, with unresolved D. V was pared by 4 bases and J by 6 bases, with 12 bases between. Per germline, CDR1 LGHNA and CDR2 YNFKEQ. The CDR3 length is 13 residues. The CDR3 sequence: CASSLNSPHGYTF. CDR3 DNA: TGTGCCAGCAGCCTAAACAGCCCACATGGCTACACCTTC.

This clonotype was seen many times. The CDR3 DNA sequence: TGCAGCGCCCACAAACAGGGTCCCTACGAGCAGTACTTC. Encoded protein: CSAHKQGPYEQYF. This rearrangement joins TRBV20-1 to TRBJ2-7; perhaps TRBD1 as D (6 bases). Germline V lookup: CDR1 DFQATT, CDR2 SNEGSKA (reference sequence). CDR3 length equals 13 residues.

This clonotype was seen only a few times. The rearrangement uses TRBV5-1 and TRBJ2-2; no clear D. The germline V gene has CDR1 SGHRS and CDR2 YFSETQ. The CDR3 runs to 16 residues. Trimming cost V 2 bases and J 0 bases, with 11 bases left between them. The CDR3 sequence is CASSLGASSNTGELFF. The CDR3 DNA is TGCGCCAGCAGCTTAGGCGCAAGCTCGAACACCGGGGAGCTGTTTTTT.